These 22 T cell receptor beta chains were all obtained from the same sample, sequenced in a study of T cells in Graves' hyperthyroidism and ophthalmopathy. The source material, RNA transcripts, was used to amplify TCR beta CDR3 regions. The HTBI primer set was used in a first-round RT-PCR of the TCR CDR3. TCRdb called the multiplex PCR reads again in MiXCR, with one record for every CDR3 protein. Of 490,000 or so distinct CDR3 sequences listed, 15% to 20% are singletons. The source material was blood. The source of these receptors is a man aged 40-49 years with Graves' ophthalmopathy.

This clonotype was counted ten times or more. The chain couples TRBV10-3 to TRBJ2-7; 8 bases map to TRBD2. The CDR3 is made up of 13 amino acids. V was pared by 2 bases and J by 7 bases, with 4 bases of the junction left unmatched. Germline CDR1 reads ENHRY; CDR2 reads SYGVKD. CDR3 DNA sequence: TGTGCCATCAGTGAGGTAGCGGGGTATGAGCAGTACTTC. As protein: CAISEVAGYEQYF.

This clonotype occurred a few times. The CDR3 sequence: CATSDSLAGGRDTQYF. CDR3 nucleotides: TGTGCCACCAGTGATTCACTAGCGGGAGGGAGAGATACGCAGTATTTT. This chain links TRBV24-1 with TRBJ2-3; TRBD2 matches 13 bases. V shed 2 bases and J 5 bases; nucleotides not matched to a gene: 3. Germline CDR1 reads KGHDR; CDR2 reads SFDVKD. The CDR3 consists of 16 residues.

This clonotype was observed a handful of times. The V gene is TRBV15, the J gene TRBJ1-4; D ambiguous. The CDR3 extends over 15 amino acids. Germline CDR1 LNHNV, CDR2 YYDKDF (reference sequence). Trimming took off 8 bases at V and 6 bases at J, with 19 bases between the two ends. The CDR3 spells CATAGPEGNDEKLFF. CDR3 nucleotides: TGTGCCACCGCCGGGCCTGAGGGTAACGATGAAAAACTGTTTTTT.

This clonotype was seen a handful of times. V gene TRBV5-8 combines with J gene TRBJ1-5, with a tentative D call TRBD1 (5 bases). The V gene lost 1 base and the J gene lost 7 bases, with 12 bases spanning the gap. In germline, CDR1 is SGHTS, CDR2 YDEGEE. This CDR3 region has 14 residues. The DNA for the CDR3 is TGTGCCAGCAGCTTGCCCGGGAGGGACCAGCCCCAGCATTTT. Its protein product is CASSLPGRDQPQHF.

This clonotype has a count of ten or more. The chain is built from TRBV28 and TRBJ2-7; D gene uncertain. The CDR3 has 16 amino acids. CDR1 MDHEN and CDR2 SYDVKM come from the germline V gene. Trimming removed 10 bases from V and 2 bases from J, with 24 bases in between. CDR3 residues: CAITDKWFRYAYEQYF. The CDR3 DNA follows: TGTGCCATCACTGACAAGTGGTTTCGGTACGCCTACGAGCAGTACTTC. Full variable domain (rest looked up from reference TRBV28 and TRBJ2-7): DVKVTQSSRYLVKRTGEKVFLECVQDMDHENMFWYRQDPGLGLRLIYFSYDVKMKEKGDIPEGYSVSREKKERFSLILESASTNQTSMYLCAITDKWFRYAYEQYFGPGTRLTVT.

This clonotype was seen repeatedly, ten times or more. This chain connects TRBV2 to TRBJ2-5; TRBD1 agrees at 10 bases. Germline CDR1 reads SNHLY; CDR2 reads FYNNEI. The CDR3 sequence is 15 residues long. V was clipped by 8 bases and J by 3 bases; unmatched bases: 9. This chain's CDR3 is CASGRDRGGEETQYF. CDR3 coding DNA: TGTGCCAGCGGAAGGGACAGGGGTGGTGAAGAGACCCAGTACTTC.

This clonotype has more than one count but fewer than ten. This rearrangement joins TRBV12-3 or TRBV12-4 to TRBJ2-4; 7 bases are a match to TRBD1. The CDR3 length is 13 residues. V lost 3 bases, J lost 8 bases, and 4 bases stayed unmatched. Written as DNA, the CDR3 is TGTGCCAGCAGTTTCGGACAGGCGGACATTCAGTACTTC. As protein: CASSFGQADIQYF.

This sequence joins TRBV11-2 and TRBJ2-1; 14 bases fit TRBD2. V trimming: 8 bases; J trimming: 2 bases; junction bases outside the gene matches: 20. The CDR3 length is 21 residues. The germline CDR1 and CDR2 sequences are SGHAT and FQNNGV. The CDR3 nucleotides read TGTGCCAGCGGATACCCCCCTACCGGGACTAGCGGGAGATCGGCCTACAATGAGCAGTTCTTC. Protein sequence: CASGYPPTGTSGRSAYNEQFF. Combining the CDR3 with reference TRBV11-2 and TRBJ2-1 gives the whole variable domain EAGVAQSPRYKIIEKRQSVAFWCNPISGHATLYWYQQILGQGPKLLIQFQNNGVVDDSQLPKDRFSAERLKGVDSTLKIQPAKLEDSAVYLCASGYPPTGTSGRSAYNEQFFGPGTRLTVL.

The chain links TRBV7-2 to TRBJ2-4; weak D call: TRBD2 (6 bases). V lost 1 base and J 7 bases, leaving 14 bases between the germline ends. The CDR3 length is 15 residues. Germline V gives CDR1 SGHTA, CDR2 FQGNSA. DNA for the CDR3: TGTGCCAGCAGCTTAGGTGGTCCCGGGGGTAACATTCAGTACTTC. It codes for CASSLGGPGGNIQYF.

This clonotype was observed many times. The chain couples TRBV2 to TRBJ2-6, with 7 bases identical to TRBD1. CDR1 and CDR2 from the germline V gene are SNHLY and FYNNEI. Trimming at V came to 8 bases and at J to 2 bases, leaving 12 bases not matched to a gene. The CDR3 totals 17 residues. CDR3 protein: CASGGDREEPGANVLTF. CDR3 nucleotide sequence: TGTGCCAGCGGCGGAGACAGGGAAGAGCCTGGGGCCAACGTCCTGACTTTC.

There are many counts of this clonotype. The chain employs TRBV5-5 and TRBJ2-1, with 8 bases that match TRBD1. CDR1 and CDR2 from the germline V gene are SGHKS and YYEKEE (reference sequence). V was pared by 6 bases and J by 8 bases, with 13 bases of the junction left unmatched. The CDR3 extends over 15 amino acids. CDR3: CASNRQGRPEDEQFF. CDR3 in DNA: TGTGCCAGCAACCGACAGGGGAGACCGGAGGATGAGCAGTTCTTC.

In this sample, this clonotype turned up many times. The chain employs TRBV20-1 and TRBJ2-3; TRBD2 matches at 14 bases. Germline CDR1 is DFQATT and CDR2 is SNEGSKA (reference sequence). This CDR3 comprises 15 residues. After removal of 6 bases from V and 1 base from J, the junction contained 3 bases not matched to a gene. CDR3 coding DNA: TGCAGTGCACCGACTAGCGGGGGGGGCACAGATACGCAGTATTTT. Its protein product is CSAPTSGGGTDTQYF.

This clonotype came up a few times. This chain connects TRBV5-1 to TRBJ2-4; D uncertain. This CDR3 region has 14 residues. Germline V gives CDR1 SGHRS, CDR2 YFSETQ. V was clipped by 0 bases and J by 7 bases, with 11 bases between them. In DNA form, the CDR3 reads TGCGCCAGCAGCTTGGTCGTGGGTGAGAACATTCAGTACTTC. Protein product: CASSLVVGENIQYF.

This clonotype was seen only a few times. The chain combines TRBV28 with TRBJ2-1; 11 positions match TRBD1. The CDR3 length is 15 residues. Germline CDR1 and CDR2: MDHEN and SYDVKM. The V gene end was trimmed by 6 bases and the J gene end by 7 bases; junction bases not matched to a gene: 8. CDR3 nucleotides: TGTGCCAGCAGCTCGGACAGGGGGCGTAGAAATGAGCAGTTCTTC. This encodes CASSSDRGRRNEQFF.

The chain combines TRBV6-1 with TRBJ2-5; D uncertain. The CDR3 is 14 residues long. Per the germline V gene, CDR1 is MNHNS and CDR2 is SASEGT. Trimming cost V 5 bases and J 2 bases, with 12 bases left between them. The CDR3 region is CASSPLLLQETQYF. The DNA for the CDR3 is TGTGCCAGCAGTCCCCTCCTATTACAAGAGACCCAGTACTTC.

V is TRBV5-6 and J is TRBJ1-1; D remains ambiguous. CDR1 is SGHDT, CDR2 YYEEEE, per germline. Trimming removed 6 bases from V and 2 bases from J, with 23 bases in between. This CDR3 comprises 17 residues. CDR3 coding DNA: TGTGCCAGCACTCGGCTAGGCCCGATAGCGCTTAACACTGAAGCTTTCTTT. Protein sequence: CASTRLGPIALNTEAFF.

The chain links TRBV15 to TRBJ2-7; 8 nucleotides line up with TRBD2. The CDR3 spans 14 residues. CDR1 is LNHNV, CDR2 YYDKDF, per germline (reference sequence). V was pared by 4 bases and J by 2 bases, with 4 bases of the junction left unmatched. CDR3: CATSMTSATYEQYF. The CDR3 DNA is TGTGCCACCAGCATGACTAGCGCAACCTACGAGCAGTACTTC.

The chain joins TRBV28 to TRBJ1-5; TRBD1 might be the D (5 bases). Germline CDR1 MDHEN, CDR2 SYDVKM. V lost 2 bases to trimming and J lost 2 bases, with 13 bases between them. The CDR3 length is 16 residues. The DNA for the CDR3 is TGTGCCAGCAGTTTAAACGGGGGGATAGGCAATCAGCCCCAGCATTTT. Protein: CASSLNGGIGNQPQHF.

This chain links TRBV5-1 with TRBJ1-2; 8 nucleotides match TRBD1. Germline V gene data show CDR1 as SGHRS and CDR2 as YFSETQ. CDR3 length: 12 residues. V shed 5 bases, J shed 6 bases, and the junction held 3 bases outside the gene matches. The CDR3 loop is CASRSDRDGYTF. Here the CDR3 DNA reads TGCGCCAGCAGATCGGACAGGGATGGCTACACCTTC.

The chain links TRBV3-1 to TRBJ2-3; D not certain. This CDR3 has 15 residues. Trimming shortened V by 4 bases and J by 1 base, and 12 bases separated the two germline ends. The germline V gene encodes CDR1 LGHDT and CDR2 YNNKEL (reference sequence). The DNA for the CDR3 is TGTGCCAGCAGCCTTGAGGTGGGCGGCACAGATACGCAGTATTTT. Translating gives CASSLEVGGTDTQYF.

Ten or more counts support this clonotype. The chain uses TRBV7-2 and TRBJ2-7, with TRBD2 matching over 10 bases. The J segment lost 2 bases and the V segment lost 5 bases, leaving 6 bases of the junction unmatched. The length of the CDR3 is 15 residues. Germline CDR1 reads SGHTA; CDR2 reads FQGNSA. CDR3: CASSPRTSGTYEQYF. CDR3 bases: TGTGCCAGCAGCCCTAGGACTAGCGGTACCTACGAGCAGTACTTC.

This clonotype was picked up many times. The gene calls are TRBV5-1 and TRBJ2-7; D remains ambiguous. The CDR3 sequence is 13 residues long. Germline V gene lookup returns CDR1 SGHRS and CDR2 YFSETQ. Trimming shortened V by 1 base and J by 2 bases, and 7 bases separated the two germline ends. The CDR3 nucleotides are TGCGCCAGCAGCTTGAGTGATACCTACGAGCAGTACTTC. Translating gives CASSLSDTYEQYF.